The TCR beta chain under discussion was sequenced for a study of T cell repertoires in cytomegalovirus infection. Regarding the study as a whole: Totalled public TCR beta family frequency picked out people who carried CMV plus the relevant HLA. HLA-C-restricted CMV clonotypes gave the most frequent clonotype in two of eight donors.

TCRdb re-derived calls from the reads in MiXCR, one entry per CDR3 protein. The sample yields 200,000 to 300,000 distinct CDR3 sequences, approximately 15% seen once. In the case of this clonotype: Antigen unknown.

This sequence was found in a human donor in good health (CMV status not recorded). Some clones in this sample may be carry-over from other donors' samples. The specimen sequenced was PBMCs.

This chain's CDR3 is CASSPGGNIQYF. CDR3 coding DNA: TGTGCCAGCAGTCCGGGGGGGAACATTCAGTACTTC. This chain joins TRBV6-1 and TRBJ2-4; TRBD2 agrees at 8 bases. Germline V lookup: CDR1 MNHNS, CDR2 SASEGT. CDR3 length: 12 residues. The junction had 1 base not matched to a gene; V was cut back by 5 bases and J by 7 bases.